The T cell receptor beta chain under discussion was sequenced for a study of OX40 agonist ivuxolimab in advanced cancers. Across the study: The study treated patients with ivuxolimab, an agonistic anti-OX40 (CD134) antibody. Three patients, one with hepatocellular carcinoma and two with cutaneous melanoma, responded partially.

This table comes from immunoSEQ multiplex PCR, and its TCRdb copy is limited to in-frame clones, with some not included. The table records 90,000 to 130,000 clones, more than 70% of them present only once. A word on this clone: The antigen remains unidentified.

At cycle 4 day 1, cycle 7 day 1, and baseline, blood was sampled. General study results and limits: Not determined was the antigen specificity of the expanded peripheral T cells.

This sequence originates from an adult with an advanced solid tumor such as melanoma, head and neck, liver or kidney cancer. The sequences come from CD4+ or CD8+ T cells sorted from blood, collected in a trial of the OX40 agonist ivuxolimab.

The CDR3 here is CASSSSLLSGSGETQYF. DNA for the CDR3: TGCGCCAGCAGCTCCTCCTTACTTAGCGGGAGTGGGGAGACCCAGTACTTC. The chain carries TRBV5-1 and TRBJ2-5, with 9 bases lining up with TRBD2. Germline V gene sequence: CDR1 SGHRS, CDR2 YFSETQ. V lost 3 bases, J lost 5 bases, and 14 bases stayed unmatched. The CDR3 covers 17 residues.